This T cell receptor (beta chain) derives from a study of blood T cells in healthy people across ages. A second roughly 6 to 12 cycle PCR used barcoded and J-beta primers. TCRdb ran MiXCR on the 5' RACE reads and lists one entry per CDR3 protein. This sample carries about 800,000 distinct CDR3 sequences, 25% of them seen once, and the ten largest clones take 3% to 4.5%. V shed 8 bases and J 5 bases; nucleotides not matched to a gene: 5. Per germline, CDR1 LGHDT and CDR2 YNNKEL (reference sequence). CDR3 length equals 12 residues. Collection of 8.5 to 10 milliliters of peripheral blood was performed for each donor. Separately, the same data were catalogued under a study of T cells of mothers and their children.

Sequencing was carried out using blood. The sequence was collected from a boy younger than 18 in good health. The chain carries TRBV3-1 and TRBJ1-1; 7 bases map to TRBD1. CDR3 DNA: TGTGCCAGCGCCAGGGGGAGGACTGAAGCTTTCTTT. Its translation: CASARGRTEAFF. The variable domain in full, with the rest retrieved from reference TRBV3-1 and TRBJ1-1, is DTAVSQTPKYLVTQMGNDKSIKCEQNLGHDTMYWYKQDSKKFLKIMFSYNNKELIINETVPNRFSPKSPDKAHLNLHINSLELGDSAVYFCASARGRTEAFFGQGTRLTVV.